The clone carrying this T cell receptor beta chain has a handful of counts. Per the germline V gene, CDR1 is MNHEY and CDR2 is SVGAGI. The CDR3 is 15 amino acids. The ends lost 7 bases at V and 6 bases at J; junction bases unmatched: 10. Per the study methods: Reference gene primers were amplified, and this amplification served to estimate nucleated cell counts. Assay: immunoSEQ multiplex PCR; the TCRdb copy retains only in-frame clones and omits some. The DNA was the basis for D and trimming; V, J and clone size are from that table. The table shows 100,000 to 150,000 clones, with 74% occurring only once. These data belong to a study of blood T cell repertoires in COVID-19. The wider study: Some COVID-19 samples were acute and others convalescent; all came from the United States, Italy and Spain. Sample material is recorded as cDNA or gDNA derived from T cells, B-cell-depleted T cells, or PBMCs.

This TCR was recovered from a man aged 55 to 70 with acute or convalescent COVID-19. What was sequenced was peripheral blood. V and J are TRBV6-5 and TRBJ1-4, with TRBD1 matching 8 bases. CDR3 residues: CASNRGADVDEKLFF. CDR3 nucleotides: TGTGCCAGCAACAGGGGGGCAGACGTCGATGAAAAACTGTTTTTT.